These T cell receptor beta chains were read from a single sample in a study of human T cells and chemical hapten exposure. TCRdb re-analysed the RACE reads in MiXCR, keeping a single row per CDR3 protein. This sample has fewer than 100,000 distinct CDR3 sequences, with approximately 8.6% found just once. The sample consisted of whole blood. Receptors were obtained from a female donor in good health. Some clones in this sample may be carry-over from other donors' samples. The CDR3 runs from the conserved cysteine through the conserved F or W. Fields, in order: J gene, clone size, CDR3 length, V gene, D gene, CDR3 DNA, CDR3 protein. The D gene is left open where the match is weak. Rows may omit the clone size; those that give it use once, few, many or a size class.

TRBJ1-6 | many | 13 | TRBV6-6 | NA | TGTGCCAGCAGTTACTCGCGGGATTCACCCCTCCACTTT | CASSYSRDSPLHF
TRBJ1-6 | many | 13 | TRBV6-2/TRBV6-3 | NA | TGTGCCAGCAGTTGGACATCTAATTCACCCCTCCACTTT | CASSWTSNSPLHF
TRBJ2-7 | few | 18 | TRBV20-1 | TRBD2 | TGCAGTGCGGGAGGGAGACTTCCCCTAGCGGAGGCTTCCTACGAGCAGTACTTC | CSAGGRLPLAEASYEQYF
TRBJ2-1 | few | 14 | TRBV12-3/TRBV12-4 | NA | TGTGCCACGGGTCCACCCCTCTCCTACAATGAGCAGTTCTTC | CATGPPLSYNEQFF
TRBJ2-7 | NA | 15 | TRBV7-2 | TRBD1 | TGTGCCAGCAGCTTCCGGGACAGGGCAGGAGGCGAGCAGTACTTC | CASSFRDRAGGEQYF
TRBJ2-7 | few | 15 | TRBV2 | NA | TGTGCCAGCAGTGAACAGAGAACAGGTTCCTACGAGCAGTACTTC | CASSEQRTGSYEQYF
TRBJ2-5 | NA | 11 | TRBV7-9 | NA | TGTGCCAGCAGCTTAGCAGAGACCCAGTACTTC | CASSLAETQYF
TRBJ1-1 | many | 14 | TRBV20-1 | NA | TGCAGTGCTAGAGATGTCAGAAAGAACACTGAAGCTTTCTTT | CSARDVRKNTEAFF
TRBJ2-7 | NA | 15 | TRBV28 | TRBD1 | TGTGCCAGCAGTTCTGCCGGGACAGCAACCTACGAGCAGTACTTC | CASSSAGTATYEQYF
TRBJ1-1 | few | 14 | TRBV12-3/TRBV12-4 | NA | TGTGCCAGCAGGGGGGCCCTTTCGAACGCTGAAGCTTTCTTT | CASRGALSNAEAFF
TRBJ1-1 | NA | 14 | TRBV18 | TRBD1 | TGTGCCAGCTCACCAGATCAGGGGGGCACTGAAGCTTTCTTT | CASSPDQGGTEAFF
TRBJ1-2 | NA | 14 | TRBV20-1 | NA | TGCAGTGCTAGAGTAGGGGCCGACTTCTATGGCTACACCTTC | CSARVGADFYGYTF
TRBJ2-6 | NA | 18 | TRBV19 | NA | TGTGCCAGTAGTATACTTGGCAGGAGACATTCTGGGGCCAACGTCCTGACTTTC | CASSILGRRHSGANVLTF
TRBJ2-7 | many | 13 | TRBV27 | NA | TGTGCCAGCAGTCTAGACAGCTCCTACGAGCAGTACTTC | CASSLDSSYEQYF
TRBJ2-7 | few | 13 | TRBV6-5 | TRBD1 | TGTGCCAGCAGTGGGACAGGGTTCTACGAGCAGTACTTC | CASSGTGFYEQYF
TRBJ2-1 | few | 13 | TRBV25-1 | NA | TGTGCCAGCAGTAGGGCAGGGAGCCATGAGCAGTTCTTC | CASSRAGSHEQFF
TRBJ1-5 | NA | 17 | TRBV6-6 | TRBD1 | TGTGCCAGCAGTTCCCCCAACCGACAGGGTCAGCGTCAGCCCCAGCATTTT | CASSSPNRQGQRQPQHF
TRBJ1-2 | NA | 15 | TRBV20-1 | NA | TGCAGTGCTACCCAAGAGACAGGCGTTTTGAGCGGCTACACCTTC | CSATQETGVLSGYTF
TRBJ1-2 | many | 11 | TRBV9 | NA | TGTGCCAGCAGCAGGGCCGATGGCTACACCTTC | CASSRADGYTF
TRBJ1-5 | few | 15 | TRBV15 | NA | TGTGCCACCAGCAGAGATCGTGGTAGCAATCAGCCCCAGCATTTT | CATSRDRGSNQPQHF
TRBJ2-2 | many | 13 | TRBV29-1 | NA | TGCAGCGTTGACGGAGAGGGGACCGGGGAGCTGTTTTTT | CSVDGEGTGELFF
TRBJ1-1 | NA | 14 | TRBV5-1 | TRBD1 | TGCGCCAGCAGCACCGACAGGGGGTGCACTGAAGCTTTCTTT | CASSTDRGCTEAFF
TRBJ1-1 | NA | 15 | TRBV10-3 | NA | TGTGCCATCAGTGAGTCGGGGGGTAGGAACACTGAAGCTTTCTTT | CAISESGGRNTEAFF
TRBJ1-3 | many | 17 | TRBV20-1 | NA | TGCAGTGCTAGCCAGGCCCCAGGGAGACTGGCGGGAAACACCATATATTTT | CSASQAPGRLAGNTIYF
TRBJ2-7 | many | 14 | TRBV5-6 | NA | TGTGCCAGCAGCCCTTGGAGGGTCCGTTACGAGCAGTACTTC | CASSPWRVRYEQYF
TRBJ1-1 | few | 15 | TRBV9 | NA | TGTGCCAGCAGCGAGGGTCCGGGAAGAGACACTGAAGCTTTCTTT | CASSEGPGRDTEAFF
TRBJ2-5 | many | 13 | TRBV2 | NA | TGTGCCAGCAGATGGGATATCCAAGAGACCCAGTACTTC | CASRWDIQETQYF
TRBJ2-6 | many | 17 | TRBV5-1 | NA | TGCGCCAGCAGCTGGGCCGGGCCCCACTCTGGGGCCAACGTCCTGACTTTC | CASSWAGPHSGANVLTF
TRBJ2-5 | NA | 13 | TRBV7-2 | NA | TGTGCCAGCAGGATGGGACCACAAGAGACCCAGTACTTC | CASRMGPQETQYF
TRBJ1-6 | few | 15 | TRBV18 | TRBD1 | TGTGCCAGCTCACCAAGGACAGGGGGCGATTCACCCCTCCACTTT | CASSPRTGGDSPLHF
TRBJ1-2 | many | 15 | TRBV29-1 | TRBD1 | TGCAGCGTTCAGGGACAGCCCAATTCAAGGGATGGCTACACCTTC | CSVQGQPNSRDGYTF
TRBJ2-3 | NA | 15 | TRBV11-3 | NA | TGTGCCAGCAGCCAGCGTCATGGGAGCACAGATACGCAGTATTTT | CASSQRHGSTDTQYF
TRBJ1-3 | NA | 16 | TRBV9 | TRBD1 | TGTGCCAGCAGCCCGAGCAGGGGGCTCTCTGGAAACACCATATATTTT | CASSPSRGLSGNTIYF
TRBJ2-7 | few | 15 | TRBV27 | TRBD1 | TGTGCCAGCATGAGTTTGCGGGACAGGGTCTACGAGCAGTACTTC | CASMSLRDRVYEQYF
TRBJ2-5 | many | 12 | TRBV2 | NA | TGTGCCAGCAGTGTGCAGGGAGAGACCCAGTACTTC | CASSVQGETQYF
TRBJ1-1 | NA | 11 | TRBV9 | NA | TGTGCCAGCAGCGCCGGGAAAGAAGCTTTCTTT | CASSAGKEAFF
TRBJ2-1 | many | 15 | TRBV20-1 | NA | TGCAGTGCTAGAGATTTTGGGGAGACCTACAATGAGCAGTTCTTC | CSARDFGETYNEQFF
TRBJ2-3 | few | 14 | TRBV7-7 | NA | TGTGCCAGCAGCCTAGGAGGTGACGGAGATACGCAGTATTTT | CASSLGGDGDTQYF
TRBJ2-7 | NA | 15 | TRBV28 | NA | TGTGCCAGCAGTTTCAGGGGCAGGGTCTCCTACGAGCAGTACTTC | CASSFRGRVSYEQYF
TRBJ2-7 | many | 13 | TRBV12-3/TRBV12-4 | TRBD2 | TGTGCCAGCAGCCGCGGACTAGTCTACGAGCAGTACTTC | CASSRGLVYEQYF
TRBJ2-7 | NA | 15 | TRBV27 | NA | TGTGCCAGCAGTTGGGGGGGGGGCTCCTCCTACGAGCAGTACTTC | CASSWGGGSSYEQYF